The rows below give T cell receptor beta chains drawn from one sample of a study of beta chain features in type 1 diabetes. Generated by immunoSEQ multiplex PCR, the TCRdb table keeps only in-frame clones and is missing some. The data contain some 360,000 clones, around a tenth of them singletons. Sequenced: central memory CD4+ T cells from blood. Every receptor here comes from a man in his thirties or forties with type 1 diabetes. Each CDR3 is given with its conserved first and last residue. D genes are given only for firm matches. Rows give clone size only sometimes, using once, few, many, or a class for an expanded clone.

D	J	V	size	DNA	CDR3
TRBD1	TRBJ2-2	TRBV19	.	TGTGCCACAAAGGGACAGGGGGTTACCGGGGAGCTGTTTTTT	CATKGQGVTGELFF
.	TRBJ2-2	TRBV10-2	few	TGCGCCAACTCGGACCGCACCGGGGAGCTGTTTTTT	CANSDRTGELFF
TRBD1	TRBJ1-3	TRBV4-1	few	TGCGCCAGCAGCCGAGTGGGACAGTCTTTTGGAAACACCATATATTTT	CASSRVGQSFGNTIYF
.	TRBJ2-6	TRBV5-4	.	TGTGCCAGCAGCTCCACGGGGTCTGGGGCCAACGTCCTGACTTTC	CASSSTGSGANVLTF
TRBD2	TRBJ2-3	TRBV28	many	TGTGCCAGCAGTTTGTTGACTAGCGGGGCAGATACGCAGTATTTT	CASSLLTSGADTQYF
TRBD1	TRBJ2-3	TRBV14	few	TGTGCCAGCAGCCGACAAAGGGGGCTGGTCACAGATACGCAGTATTTT	CASSRQRGLVTDTQYF
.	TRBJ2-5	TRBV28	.	TGTGCCAGCAGTAAGGCGGTTCCGGAGACCCAGTACTTC	CASSKAVPETQYF
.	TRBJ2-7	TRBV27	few	TGTGCCAGCAGTTACCAGGGTAGCGAGCAGTACTTC	CASSYQGSEQYF
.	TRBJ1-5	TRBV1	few	TGCACCAGCAGCCAAGACACGAGCAATCAGCCCCAGCATTTT	CTSSQDTSNQPQHF
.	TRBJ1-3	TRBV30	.	TGTGCCTGGACAGGCGGGTTCTCTGGAAACACCATATATTTT	CAWTGGFSGNTIYF
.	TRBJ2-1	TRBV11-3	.	TGTGCCAGCAGCTTAGTCAGGGTCCGGGATGAGCAGTTCTTC	CASSLVRVRDEQFF
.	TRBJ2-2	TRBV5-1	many	TGCGCCAGCAGCTTGGAGGGGCTATACACCGGGGAGCTGTTTTTT	CASSLEGLYTGELFF
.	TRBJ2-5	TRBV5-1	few	TGCGCCAGCAGCTCCGGGGTTCAAGAGACCCAGTACTTC	CASSSGVQETQYF
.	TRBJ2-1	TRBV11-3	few	TGTGCCAGCAGCTTAGGCGAGGGTGCGGGGCGGCAGTTCTTC	CASSLGEGAGRQFF
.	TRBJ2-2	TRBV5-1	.	TGCGCCAGCAGCTTGGGGCAAATTAACACCGGGGAGCTGTTTTTT	CASSLGQINTGELFF
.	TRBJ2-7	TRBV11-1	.	TGTGCCAGCAGCTATGGGGGGTCCTACGAGCAGTACTTC	CASSYGGSYEQYF
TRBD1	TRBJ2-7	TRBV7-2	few	TGTGCCAGCAGCTGGACTACAGGGGGCGTCGAGTACTTC	CASSWTTGGVEYF
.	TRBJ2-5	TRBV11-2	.	TGTGCCAGCAGCCGCCTCATCCAAGAGACCCAGTACTTC	CASSRLIQETQYF
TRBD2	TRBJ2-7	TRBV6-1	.	TGTGCCAGCAGCCGGGGGGGAACTGCCTACGAGCAGTACTTC	CASSRGGTAYEQYF
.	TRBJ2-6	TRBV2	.	TGTGCCAGGAGTATACAGGGATTCTCTGGGGCCAACGTCCTGACTTTC	CARSIQGFSGANVLTF
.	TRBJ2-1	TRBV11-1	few	TGTGCCAGCAGCTCGCGACTGACTAGCTCCTACAATGAGCAGTTCTTC	CASSSRLTSSYNEQFF
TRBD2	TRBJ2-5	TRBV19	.	TGTGCCAGTAGTAGAAAAGCGGGAGCCCAAGAGACCCAGTACTTC	CASSRKAGAQETQYF
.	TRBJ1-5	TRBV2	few	TGTGCCAGCAGTGAAGGGGCCCAGGGGCCCCAGCATTTT	CASSEGAQGPQHF
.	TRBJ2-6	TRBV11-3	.	TGTGCCAGCAGCTCGGTTGGCTGGGGGACTGGGGCCAACGTCCTGACTTTC	CASSSVGWGTGANVLTF
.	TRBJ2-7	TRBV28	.	TGTGCCAGCAGTTTCAGGGGGGAATTCCTGTACGAGCAGTACTTC	CASSFRGEFLYEQYF
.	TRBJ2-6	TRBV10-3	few	TGTGCCATCAGGGGCAGCTCTGGGGCCAACGTCCTGACTTTC	CAIRGSSGANVLTF
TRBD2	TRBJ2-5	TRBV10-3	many	TGTGCCATCAGTGAGCCCAGCGGGACTAAGACCCAGTACTTC	CAISEPSGTKTQYF
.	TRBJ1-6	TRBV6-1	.	TGTGCCAGCGACGAAGTCAAAGGAAATTCACCCCTCCACTTT	CASDEVKGNSPLHF
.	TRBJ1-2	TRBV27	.	TGTGCCAGCAGTTCCCAAGACAGAAAAGCCCATGGCTACACCTTC	CASSSQDRKAHGYTF
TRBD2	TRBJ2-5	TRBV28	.	TGTGCCAGCAATGAGAGAGGTAGCGGTTATGGGACTAGAGGAGAGACCCAGTACTTC	CASNERGSGYGTRGETQYF
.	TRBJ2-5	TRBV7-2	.	TGTGCCAGCAGCATCCTCAGGGGAGAGACCCAGTACTTC	CASSILRGETQYF
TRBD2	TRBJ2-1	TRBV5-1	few	TGCGCCAGCAGCTTGAGGCCTAGCGGGAGCTCAAATGAGCAGTTCTTC	CASSLRPSGSSNEQFF
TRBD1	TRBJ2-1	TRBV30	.	TGTGCCTGGGTGGGACAGGGGCTCTCCTACAATGAGCAGTTCTTC	CAWVGQGLSYNEQFF
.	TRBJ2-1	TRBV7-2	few	TGTGCCAGCAGCTTAGAACGGTATGAGCAGTTCTTC	CASSLERYEQFF
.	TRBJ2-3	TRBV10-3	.	TGTGCCATCAGTGAGGGCGTCCGCACAGATACGCAGTATTTT	CAISEGVRTDTQYF
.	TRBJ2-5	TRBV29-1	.	TGCAGCGTTGGGGGTCTTCAAGAGACCCAGTACTTC	CSVGGLQETQYF
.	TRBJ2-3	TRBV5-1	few	TGCGCCAGCAGCTTGGCCCTGGGACACATCACAGATACGCAGTATTTT	CASSLALGHITDTQYF
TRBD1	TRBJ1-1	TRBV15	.	TGTGCCACCAGCAGAGGGCAGGGGGCAGCGGAAGCTTTCTTT	CATSRGQGAAEAFF
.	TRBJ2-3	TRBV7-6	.	TGTGCCAGCAGCTTATCACCGGGAGGGGGCCCAGATACGCAGTATTTT	CASSLSPGGGPDTQYF
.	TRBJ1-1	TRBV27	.	TGTGCCAGCAGTCGTGACAGTTGGTTTTCTAACACTGAAGCTTTCTTT	CASSRDSWFSNTEAFF
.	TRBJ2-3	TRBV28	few	TGTGCCAGCAGTTCGGTCACAGATACGCAGTATTTT	CASSSVTDTQYF
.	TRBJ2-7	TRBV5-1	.	TGCGCCAGCAGCGAGATGGACGGCTCTAGCCCGTACGAGCAGTACTTC	CASSEMDGSSPYEQYF
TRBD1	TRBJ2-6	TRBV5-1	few	TGCGCCAGCAGCCTGACAGGGGTCGGTGGGGCCAACGTCCTGACTTTC	CASSLTGVGGANVLTF
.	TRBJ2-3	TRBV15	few	TGTGCCACCAGCAGAGATAGGCTAGTGAACACAGATACGCAGTATTTT	CATSRDRLVNTDTQYF
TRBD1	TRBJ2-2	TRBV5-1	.	TGCGCCAGCAGCTTGGCAGGGGGGAACACCGGGGAGCTGTTTTTT	CASSLAGGNTGELFF
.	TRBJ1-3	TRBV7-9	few	TGTGCCAGCAGCTTAGAAGGGCGAAACACCATATATTTT	CASSLEGRNTIYF
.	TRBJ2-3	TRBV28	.	TGTGCCAGCAGTTTGGGAGGGGGGCGAGATACGCAGTATTTT	CASSLGGGRDTQYF
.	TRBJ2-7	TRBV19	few	TGTGCCACCTCGCGGGAAGCGAGCTCCTACGAGCAGTACTTC	CATSREASSYEQYF